A single sample is the source of the 20 T cell receptor beta chains below, sequenced in a study of Graves' ophthalmopathy and Graves' hyperthyroidism. Researchers took RNA transcripts and amplified TCR beta CDR3 regions from them. Amplification began with first-round RT-PCR using HTBI primers, then second-round multiplex PCR was performed. TCRdb redid the calling of the multiplex PCR reads with MiXCR, one entry per CDR3 protein. This table has over a million distinct CDR3 sequences, roughly 35% appearing once. The sample was peripheral blood or thyroid tissue (not recorded which). The origin of the receptors is an adult man with Graves' hyperthyroidism.

This rearrangement joins TRBV7-6 to TRBJ1-6; tentatively, D is TRBD1 (6 bases). Germline V gives CDR1 SGHVS, CDR2 FNYEAQ. CDR3 length: 16 residues. The germline V and J ends were trimmed by 4 bases and 2 bases, with 12 bases remaining between them. The CDR3 region is CASSYYGGAYNSPLHF. DNA of the CDR3: TGTGCCAGCAGCTATTATGGGGGCGCCTATAATTCACCCCTCCACTTT.

This clonotype was found a few times. The V and J genes are TRBV20-1 and TRBJ2-2, with 9 bases fitting TRBD1. This CDR3 contains 13 residues. The germline V gene has CDR1 DFQATT and CDR2 SNEGSKA (reference sequence). The V and J ends lost 5 bases and 6 bases, in that order; junction bases with no gene match: 4. For the CDR3, the DNA is TGCAGTGCTGGGACAGGGCGGGCCGGGGAGCTGTTTTTT. This gives the protein CSAGTGRAGELFF.

A few counts support this clonotype. The rearrangement links TRBV7-7 to TRBJ2-7; the D gene could be TRBD1 or TRBD2 (5 bases each). The CDR3 is 14 residues long. The V end was cut by 5 bases, the J end by 1 base, with 12 bases between. The germline V gene encodes CDR1 SSHAT and CDR2 FNYEAQ (reference sequence). The CDR3 region has the DNA TGTGCCAGCAGCACCGGGACCGTATCCTACGAGCAGTACTTC. This codes for CASSTGTVSYEQYF.

This clonotype was recorded many times. This sequence joins TRBV19 and TRBJ1-6; 8 positions agree with TRBD1. From germline, CDR1 is LNHDA and CDR2 SQIVND (reference sequence). This CDR3 spans 17 amino acids. Trimming cost V 1 base and J 7 bases; bases outside gene matches: 9. DNA of the CDR3: TGTGCCAGTAGTATAGTGCAGGGGGCAACGAGGAATTCACCCCTCCACTTT. Encoded protein: CASSIVQGATRNSPLHF.

The chain has TRBV7-3 and TRBJ2-3, with 14 positions matching TRBD2. V lost 4 bases, J lost 6 bases, and 6 bases stayed unmatched. This CDR3 region has 16 residues. Germline V gives CDR1 SGHTA, CDR2 FQGTGA. In DNA, the CDR3 is TGTGCCAGCAGCTCCGGGACTAGCGGGAGTTCGGATACGCAGTATTTT. It specifies CASSSGTSGSSDTQYF.

CDR3: CSVESIRTGDEKLFF. DNA for the CDR3: TGCAGCGTTGAATCAATCAGGACAGGGGATGAAAAACTGTTTTTT. The chain couples TRBV29-1 to TRBJ1-4; 9 bases align to TRBD1. Germline CDR1 SQVTM, CDR2 ANQGSEA. The CDR3 runs 15 residues. V shed 2 bases and J 6 bases; nucleotides not matched to a gene: 7.

This clonotype was seen only once. With a much larger clone just one base away, this may be a read error. The chain recombines TRBV7-8 with TRBJ2-7, with D unresolved. CDR3 size: 13 residues. The V end lost 0 bases, the J end lost 5 bases, and 8 bases lay between the germline ends. Germline assignment: CDR1 SGHVS and CDR2 FQNEAQ. The chain's CDR3 is CASSLATSHEQYF. The CDR3 region has the DNA TGTGCCAGCAGCTTAGCGACAAGCCACGAGCAGTACTTC.

This clonotype was recorded many times. The chain uses TRBV5-8 and TRBJ1-4; no clear D. V lost 2 bases, J lost 8 bases, and 16 bases lay in between. In germline, CDR1 is SGHTS, CDR2 YDEGEE. CDR3 length equals 15 residues. CDR3 sequence: CASSFQYGGEEKLFF. The CDR3 DNA is TGTGCCAGCAGCTTCCAGTACGGCGGAGAAGAAAAACTGTTTTTT.

Here the CDR3 DNA reads TGTGCCAGCTCACCATCCGAGGGGGCGACCACTGAAGCTTTCTTT. Protein sequence: CASSPSEGATTEAFF. This chain links TRBV18 with TRBJ1-1; 7 bases are shared with TRBD1. CDR1 and CDR2 from the germline V gene are KGHSH and LQKENI. J lost 4 bases, V lost 2 bases, and 7 bases had no gene match. The CDR3 has 15 amino acids.

The chain combines TRBV10-3 with TRBJ2-7; D remains unclear. The germline V gene encodes CDR1 ENHRY and CDR2 SYGVKD. The CDR3 has 13 residues. Trimming took off 8 bases at V and 3 bases at J, with 14 bases between the two ends. This CDR3 is CAISRWPVYEQYF. CDR3 bases: TGTGCCATCTCCCGGTGGCCGGTCTACGAGCAGTACTTC.

The rearrangement links TRBV7-2 to TRBJ2-7, with D possibly TRBD1 on 5 matching bases. V dropped 2 bases and J dropped 8 bases, with 16 bases sitting between them. CDR3 length: 14 amino acids. CDR1 and CDR2 (germline): SGHTA, FQGNSA. In nucleotides, the CDR3 is TGTGCCAGCAGCTTAATGTCCGCAGGGATGAAGCAGTACTTC. This encodes CASSLMSAGMKQYF.

The genes are TRBV7-2 and TRBJ1-5; 7 bases are a match to TRBD1. J was trimmed by 11 bases and V by 5 bases; bases with no gene match: 9. Germline CDR1 reads SGHTA; CDR2 reads FQGNSA. The CDR3 length is 13 residues. The CDR3: CASSGNRGRTQHF. CDR3 nucleotides: TGTGCCAGCAGCGGCAACAGGGGCAGGACCCAGCATTTT.

The chain recombines TRBV25-1 with TRBJ1-1; D uncertain. The V gene's germline CDR1 is MGHDK and CDR2 SYGVNS. Trimming pared 8 bases from V and 1 base from J, leaving 8 bases between. This CDR3 is built from 12 residues. CDR3 region: CASPSRNTEAFF. For the CDR3, the DNA is TGTGCCAGCCCTTCCCGGAACACTGAAGCTTTCTTT.

This clonotype turned up a few times. The chain couples TRBV9 to TRBJ1-4; TRBD1 agrees at 8 bases. This CDR3 is 16 amino acids long. J lost 4 bases, V lost 4 bases, and 9 bases had no gene match. Looked up from germline, CDR1 is SGDLS and CDR2 is YYNGEE. The CDR3 DNA is TGTGCCAGCAGCACCACCGACAGGGGACGTAATGAAAAACTGTTTTTT. Its translation is CASSTTDRGRNEKLFF.

This clonotype was recorded once. The chain links TRBV29-1 to TRBJ2-5; 9 bases are shared with TRBD1. The CDR3 loop spans 13 amino acids. With V trimmed by 5 bases and J by 4 bases, 5 bases remained unmatched. From germline, CDR1 is SQVTM and CDR2 ANQGSEA. CDR3 protein: CSVQQGAGETQYF. The CDR3 DNA follows: TGCAGCGTTCAACAGGGGGCAGGAGAGACCCAGTACTTC.

This chain joins TRBV29-1 and TRBJ2-7, with 8 nucleotides matching TRBD2. The CDR3 is 15 amino acids. Trimming removed 2 bases from V and 8 bases from J; junction bases left unmatched: 14. Germline V gene sequence: CDR1 SQVTM, CDR2 ANQGSEA. The DNA of the CDR3 is TGCAGCGTTGAAATAACTAGCGGTGGGTGGTTACAGCAGTACTTC. It translates to CSVEITSGGWLQQYF.

The table lists this clonotype with many counts. The gene calls are TRBV7-2 and TRBJ2-6; D uncertain. The germline V gene encodes CDR1 SGHTA and CDR2 FQGNSA. The V end lost 4 bases, the J end lost 1 base, and 5 bases lay between the germline ends. The CDR3 totals 14 residues. The CDR3 DNA sequence: TGTGCCAGCAGCTCCGTTTCTGGGGCCAACGTCCTGACTTTC. This sequence encodes CASSSVSGANVLTF. Complete variable domain (other parts from reference TRBV7-2 and TRBJ2-6): GAGVSQSPSNKVTEKGKDVELRCDPISGHTALYWYRQSLGQGLEFLIYFQGNSAPDKSGLPSDRFSAERTGGSVSTLTIQRTQQEDSAVYLCASSSVSGANVLTFGAGSRLTVL.

This clonotype was seen a handful of times. V gene TRBV4-3 combines with J gene TRBJ2-7; D ambiguous. The CDR3 has 15 residues. The V end was cut by 2 bases, the J end by 1 base, with 12 bases between. The V gene's germline CDR1 is LGHNA and CDR2 YSLEER. The CDR3 region is CASSQSMVGSYEQYF. As DNA, the CDR3 is TGCGCCAGCAGCCAATCAATGGTTGGATCCTACGAGCAGTACTTC.

The chain carries TRBV12-3 or TRBV12-4 and TRBJ2-3; weak D call: TRBD2 (5 bases). The end of the DNA aligns better with TRBJ2-7, so the J call may be wrong. CDR3 size: 13 residues. The CDR3 DNA follows: TGTGCCAGCAGTCAGAGGGTAACAGATACGCAGTACTTC. The encoded protein is CASSQRVTDTQYF.

This clonotype was observed at least ten times. The rearrangement joins TRBV5-1 to TRBJ2-7, with D unclear. V gave up 6 bases and J gave up 0 bases, with 19 bases separating them. This CDR3 region has 16 residues. Germline V gene data show CDR1 as SGHRS and CDR2 as YFSETQ. The CDR3 reads CASTENRVRYSYEQYF. In DNA, the CDR3 is TGCGCCAGCACCGAGAACCGGGTCCGATACTCCTACGAGCAGTACTTC.